One sample yielded the 24 T cell receptor beta chains listed below, sequenced in a study of blood T cells in healthy people across ages. A sample-barcoded 5' primer and a J-beta primer mix were used in a second PCR of roughly 6 to 11 cycles. TCRdb recomputed calls from the 5' RACE reads with MiXCR, one row per CDR3 protein. The repertoire includes about 930,000 distinct CDR3 sequences, 25% to 35% of them detected once, and around 9.6% sits in the top ten. This sample also belongs to another study, concerning T cells of mothers and their children.

Specimen: blood. These receptors were collected from a woman aged 40 to 50 in good health.

The J gene is TRBJ2-3, the V gene TRBV7-3; D might be TRBD1 (7 bases). This CDR3 has 13 residues. Germline V lookup: CDR1 SGHTA, CDR2 FQGTGA. Trimming removed 8 bases at V and 5 bases at J, with 14 bases between. The CDR3 loop is CASARGREDTQYF. CDR3 nucleotides: TGTGCCAGCGCGAGGGGGCGGGAAGATACGCAGTATTTT. The entire variable domain, with the rest obtained from reference TRBV7-3 and TRBJ2-3, is as follows: GAGVSQTPSNKVTEKGKYVELRCDPISGHTALYWYRQSLGQGPEFLIYFQGTGAADDSGLPNDRFFAVRPEGSVSTLKIQRTERGDSAVYLCASARGREDTQYFGPGTRLTVL.

There are a few counts of this clonotype. V usage is TRBV6-5 and J usage is TRBJ2-5; 10 bases line up with TRBD1. Germline CDR1 is MNHEY and CDR2 is SVGAGI. V shed 2 bases and J 11 bases; nucleotides not matched to a gene: 11. The CDR3 totals 15 residues. CDR3 nucleotides: TGTGCCAGCAGTTACAGGGGACAGGGGTTGAATGAGCAGTACTTC. Translating gives CASSYRGQGLNEQYF.

Many counts were recorded for this clonotype. The chain combines TRBV20-1 with TRBJ2-7; D possibly corresponds to TRBD2 (6 bases). V was clipped by 6 bases and J by 0 bases, with 12 bases between them. This CDR3 is 13 amino acids long. From germline, CDR1 is DFQATT and CDR2 SNEGSKA (reference sequence). The CDR3 region is CSAGTHLSYEQYF. CDR3 coding DNA: TGCAGTGCGGGGACTCACCTCTCCTACGAGCAGTACTTC.

This CDR3 reads CASSLGTANYEQYF. In DNA, the CDR3 is TGTGCCAGCTCACTCGGGACAGCGAACTACGAGCAGTACTTC. The chain has TRBV18 and TRBJ2-7; TRBD1 matches at 7 bases. This CDR3 comprises 14 residues. Germline assignment: CDR1 KGHSH and CDR2 LQKENI. J lost 3 bases, V lost 4 bases, and 6 bases had no gene match.

The chain recombines TRBV24-1 with TRBJ2-5; TRBD2 matches 12 bases. V shed 8 bases and J 11 bases; nucleotides not matched to a gene: 14. The CDR3 loop spans 15 amino acids. Germline CDR1 and CDR2: KGHDR and SFDVKD. The CDR3 sequence is CATMTSGGANNEQYF. The CDR3 DNA reads TGTGCCACCATGACTAGCGGGGGAGCCAACAATGAGCAGTACTTC.

This clonotype was observed a handful of times. An end of the junction differs from the germline gene, which may be a read error. The rearrangement uses TRBV28 and TRBJ1-1; D perhaps matches TRBD1 (5 bases). Germline lookup yields CDR1 MDHEN and CDR2 SYDVKM. The CDR3 spans 12 residues. The CDR3: CVSSWTQLEAFF. The DNA of the CDR3 is TGTGTCAGCAGCTGGACACAACTTGAAGCTTTCTTT.

The gene calls are TRBV20-1 and TRBJ2-5; D gene ambiguous. The tail of the sequence fits TRBJ2-1 better, so the J call may be wrong. The CDR3 has 15 residues. CDR1 and CDR2 from the germline V gene are DFQATT and SNEGSKA (reference sequence). This chain's CDR3 is CSARDRAYPQETQFF. CDR3 DNA: TGCAGTGCTAGAGACCGGGCCTACCCCCAAGAGACCCAGTTCTTC.

This clonotype occurred many times. CDR3 sequence reads: CASSLTGGDNYEQYF. CDR3 sequence (DNA): TGTGCCAGCAGCTTAACGGGAGGGGACAACTACGAGCAGTACTTC. The chain combines TRBV7-3 with TRBJ2-7; D perhaps matches TRBD2 (7 bases). With 0 bases removed from V and 3 bases from J, the gap between germline ends came to 12 bases. Germline values: CDR1 SGHTA, CDR2 FQGTGA. CDR3 length equals 15 residues.

This clonotype has only a few counts. The V and J genes are TRBV28 and TRBJ2-4; D is tentatively TRBD1 or TRBD2 (5 bases each). The J call is uncertain, as TRBJ2-7 better fits the DNA end. The germline V gene encodes CDR1 MDHEN and CDR2 SYDVKM. The CDR3 has 15 amino acids. The CDR3 region has the DNA TGTGCCAGCAGTTTATCCGGGACCCTGAGCAACGAGCAGTACTTC. It yields the protein CASSLSGTLSNEQYF.

This clonotype was counted many times. The V gene is TRBV12-3 or TRBV12-4, the J gene TRBJ2-1, with D possibly TRBD2 on 6 matching bases. V was trimmed by 2 bases and J by 6 bases, leaving 17 bases between them. This CDR3 has 16 amino acids. In nucleotides, the CDR3 is TGTGCCAGCAGTTTAAGCGGGCGGAGGCTGGTCAATGAGCAGTTCTTC. As protein: CASSLSGRRLVNEQFF.

Remarks on this clonotype: A much larger clone differs from this one at a single base, so this may be a read error. V is TRBV7-2 and J is TRBJ2-3; 16 bases agree with TRBD2. The CDR3 contains 16 residues. V lost 8 bases to trimming and J lost 8 bases; unmatched junction nucleotides: 10. Germline CDR1 reads SGHTA; CDR2 reads FQGNSA. CDR3: CASGREGLAGGTTQYF. CDR3 in DNA: TGTGCCAGCGGCCGGGAGGGACTAGCGGGGGGGACTACGCAGTATTTT.

This chain joins TRBV6-5 and TRBJ2-3; 16 bases are a match to TRBD2. CDR1 is MNHEY, CDR2 SVGAGI, per germline. The CDR3 totals 20 residues. Trimming at V came to 2 bases and at J to 5 bases, leaving 13 bases not matched to a gene. CDR3 sequence reads: CASSYRRPGLAGGRRDTQYF. CDR3 nucleotides: TGTGCCAGCAGTTACCGACGTCCGGGACTAGCGGGGGGGCGAAGAGATACGCAGTATTTT.

This clonotype was observed a handful of times. The rearrangement uses TRBV6-2 or TRBV6-3 and TRBJ2-7, with TRBD1 matching 11 bases. Germline V gene sequence: CDR1 MNHEY, CDR2 SVGEGT. V lost 7 bases to trimming and J lost 3 bases; unmatched junction nucleotides: 8. There are 15 residues in the CDR3. The CDR3 DNA is TGTGCCAGCATTAAAATGGGACAGGGGGACTACGAGCAGTACTTC. This gives the protein CASIKMGQGDYEQYF.

This clonotype was observed a few times. The J gene is TRBJ1-2, the V gene TRBV4-3; tentatively, D is TRBD1 (6 bases). The V and J ends lost 0 bases and 7 bases respectively, with 15 bases between them. Germline lookup yields CDR1 LGHNA and CDR2 YSLEER. This CDR3 comprises 15 residues. Here the CDR3 DNA reads TGCGCCAGCAGCCAAGATGAGACAGGCGTCCTTGGCTACACCTTC. Translation: CASSQDETGVLGYTF.

The chain uses TRBV5-1 and TRBJ1-2; 7 bases are shared with TRBD1. Germline lookup yields CDR1 SGHRS and CDR2 YFSETQ. J lost 2 bases, V lost 4 bases, and 17 bases had no gene match. The CDR3 consists of 18 residues. As DNA, the CDR3 is TGCGCCAGCAGCCCGCGAACAGCGGGACAGCTCACAAACTATGGCTACACCTTC. Translated: CASSPRTAGQLTNYGYTF.

The sample holds many counts of this clonotype. J is TRBJ1-2 and V is TRBV6-5; D is ambiguous. There are 13 residues in the CDR3. Trimming shortened V by 5 bases and J by 5 bases, and 12 bases separated the two germline ends. The germline gives CDR1 MNHEY, CDR2 SVGAGI. CDR3 residues: CASSNGFAYGYTF. The DNA of the CDR3 is TGTGCCAGCAGTAACGGGTTCGCGTATGGCTACACCTTC.

J is TRBJ2-7 and V is TRBV27, with D possibly matching TRBD2 (6 bases). Trimming removed 5 bases from V and 4 bases from J, with 21 bases in between. This CDR3 has 16 amino acids. CDR1 and CDR2 (germline): MNHEY, SMNVEV (reference sequence). This chain's CDR3 is CASSPQGRLSGYEQYF. The CDR3 DNA reads as TGTGCCAGCAGTCCACAAGGCCGACTTAGCGGTTACGAGCAGTACTTC.

There are a few counts of this clonotype. The chain carries TRBV6-5 and TRBJ2-7; 9 nucleotides line up with TRBD1. The J segment lost 4 bases and the V segment lost 5 bases, leaving 6 bases of the junction unmatched. Per germline, CDR1 MNHEY and CDR2 SVGAGI. This CDR3 region has 14 residues. CDR3 in amino acids: CASSKQGARYEQYF. The CDR3 region has the DNA TGTGCCAGCAGTAAACAGGGGGCGCGGTACGAGCAGTACTTC.

This clonotype has ten or more counts. The rearrangement joins TRBV20-1 to TRBJ1-2; 8 bases fit TRBD1. The V and J ends lost 4 bases and 5 bases, in that order; junction bases with no gene match: 3. The germline V gene encodes CDR1 DFQATT and CDR2 SNEGSKA (reference sequence). The CDR3 totals 12 residues. The CDR3 DNA is TGCAGTGCTAAGGGGGACAGGTATGGCTACACCTTC. Protein product: CSAKGDRYGYTF.

The chain recombines TRBV7-3 with TRBJ1-1; TRBD1 matches 7 bases. Germline assignment: CDR1 SGHTA and CDR2 FQGTGA. With 2 bases clipped from V and 7 bases from J, the junction kept 10 bases outside the gene matches. CDR3 length: 15 residues. The CDR3 spells CASSLLAPGQSEAFF. The CDR3 DNA is TGTGCCAGCAGCTTACTAGCGCCGGGACAGAGTGAAGCTTTCTTT.

The chain combines TRBV10-3 with TRBJ2-1; 11 nucleotides match TRBD2. Per the germline V gene, CDR1 is ENHRY and CDR2 is SYGVKD. The V gene end was trimmed by 6 bases and the J gene end by 7 bases; junction bases not matched to a gene: 14. This CDR3 contains 17 residues. The CDR3 nucleotides read TGTGCCATCAGCGCAAGCCTTAGCGGGGGGGCCCGAAATGAGCAGTTCTTC. Translated: CAISASLSGGARNEQFF.

The V and J genes are TRBV20-1 and TRBJ2-3, with TRBD2 as a possible D gene (6 bases). The V end was cut by 6 bases, the J end by 0 bases, with 19 bases between. This CDR3 spans 16 amino acids. Germline CDR1 DFQATT, CDR2 SNEGSKA (reference sequence). The CDR3 nucleotides read TGCAGTGCCAGCCAGGCGGGGAGTATTAGCACAGATACGCAGTATTTT. This gives the protein CSASQAGSISTDTQYF.

The chain employs TRBV7-9 and TRBJ2-7; D is uncertain. Trimming stripped 8 bases from V and 2 bases from J, with 16 bases between. Germline CDR1 and CDR2: SEHNR and FQNEAQ (reference sequence). The CDR3 contains 14 residues. The CDR3 here is CASGPSLVTYEQYF. The CDR3 bases are TGTGCCAGCGGCCCGTCGCTAGTTACCTACGAGCAGTACTTC.

The chain links TRBV21-1 to TRBJ1-2; TRBD1, the table's D call, lacks a check against the DNA. TRBV21-1 is a pseudogene locus. There are 15 residues in the CDR3. The DNA for the CDR3 is TGTGCCAGCAGCAAAGGGGGTAAGAGGGCGCGAGGCTACACCTTC. Protein: CASSKGGKRARGYTF.